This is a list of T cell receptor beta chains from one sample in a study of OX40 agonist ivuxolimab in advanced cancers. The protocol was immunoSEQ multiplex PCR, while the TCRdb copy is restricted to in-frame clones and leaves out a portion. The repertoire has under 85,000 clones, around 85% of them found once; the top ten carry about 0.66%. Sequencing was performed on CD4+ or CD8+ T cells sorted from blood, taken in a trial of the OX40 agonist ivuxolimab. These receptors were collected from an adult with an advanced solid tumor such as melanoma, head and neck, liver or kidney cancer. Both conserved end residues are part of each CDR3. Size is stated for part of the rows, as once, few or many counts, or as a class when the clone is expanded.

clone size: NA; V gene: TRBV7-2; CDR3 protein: CASKTQTSGGLQTQYF
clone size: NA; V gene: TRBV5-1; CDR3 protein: CASSLSQAAGEQYF
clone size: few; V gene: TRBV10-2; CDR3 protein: CASSEGTGSRGLFF
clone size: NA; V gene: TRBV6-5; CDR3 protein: CASSQGRPNTEAFF
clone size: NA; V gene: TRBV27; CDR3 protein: CASSPRLGGSNTGELFF
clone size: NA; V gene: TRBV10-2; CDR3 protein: CASRVAATNEKLFF
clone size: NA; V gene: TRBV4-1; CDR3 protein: CASSQRQGLSNYGYTF
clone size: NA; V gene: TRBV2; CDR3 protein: CASSRSIGGGSGEQYF
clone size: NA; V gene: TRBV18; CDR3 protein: CASSPWGYGYTF
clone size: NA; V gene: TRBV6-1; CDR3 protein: CASIRDRLSYEQYF
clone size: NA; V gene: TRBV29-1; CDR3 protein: CSVSLNNEQFF
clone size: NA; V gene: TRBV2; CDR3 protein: CASSAISGNTIYF
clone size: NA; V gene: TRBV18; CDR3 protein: CASSPRQGPHGYTF
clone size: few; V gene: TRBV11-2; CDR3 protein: CASSLTAGTGFYGYTF
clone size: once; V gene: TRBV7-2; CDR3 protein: CASSPRMGGLAFF
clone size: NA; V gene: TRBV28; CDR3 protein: CASSLTRATQGEAFF
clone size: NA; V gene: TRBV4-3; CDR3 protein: CASSQDIRAAGNTIYF
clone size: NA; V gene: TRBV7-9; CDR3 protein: CASSYGNPNGYTF
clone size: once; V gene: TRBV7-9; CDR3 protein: CASSFRGNYGYTF
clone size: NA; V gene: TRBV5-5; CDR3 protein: CASSLQGRGQPQHF
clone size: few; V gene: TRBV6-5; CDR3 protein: CASRSLDTFYGYTF
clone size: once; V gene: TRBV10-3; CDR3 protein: CAISEASGLAEAFF
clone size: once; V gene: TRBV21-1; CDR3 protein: CASSKCCSRGSTDTQYF
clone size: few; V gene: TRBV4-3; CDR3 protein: CASSSQVTYEQYF
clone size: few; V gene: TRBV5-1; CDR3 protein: CASSARLAEVGELFF
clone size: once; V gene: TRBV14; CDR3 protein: CASSPGLAGGRRQYF
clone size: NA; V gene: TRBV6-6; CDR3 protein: CASSPRGVDEQYF